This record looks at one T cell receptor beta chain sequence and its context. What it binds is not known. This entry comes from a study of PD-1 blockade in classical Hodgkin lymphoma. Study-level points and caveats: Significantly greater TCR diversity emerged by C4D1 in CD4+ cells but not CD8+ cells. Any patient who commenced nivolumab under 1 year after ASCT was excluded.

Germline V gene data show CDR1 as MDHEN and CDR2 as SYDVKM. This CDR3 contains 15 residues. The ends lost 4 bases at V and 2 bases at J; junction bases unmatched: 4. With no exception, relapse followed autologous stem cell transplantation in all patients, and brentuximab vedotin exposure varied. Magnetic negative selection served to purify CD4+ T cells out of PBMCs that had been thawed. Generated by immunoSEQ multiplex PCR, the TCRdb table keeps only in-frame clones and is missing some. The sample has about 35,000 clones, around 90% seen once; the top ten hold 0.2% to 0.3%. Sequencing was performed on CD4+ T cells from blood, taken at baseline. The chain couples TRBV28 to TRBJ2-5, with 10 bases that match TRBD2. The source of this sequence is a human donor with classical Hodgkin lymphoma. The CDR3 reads CASSSLTSGQETQYF. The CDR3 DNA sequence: TGTGCCAGCAGTTCCTTGACTAGCGGGCAAGAGACCCAGTACTTC.